This T cell receptor (beta chain) was identified in a study of blood T cell repertoires in COVID-19. The sample holds a few counts of this clone. Per the original data handling: How many nucleated cells were present was estimated from reference gene primer amplification. TCRdb keeps only in-frame clones here, not all; method: immunoSEQ multiplex PCR. That table furnishes V, J and clone size, whereas the DNA furnished D and trimming. The table records roughly 140,000 clones, 80% to 90% of them present only once. The sample consisted of peripheral blood. The source is a man aged 65-85 years with acute or convalescent COVID-19.

Written as DNA, the CDR3 is TGTGCCAGCAACCCCGGCCCGGGTGGCTACACCTTC. Translating gives CASNPGPGGYTF. The genes are TRBV6-2 or TRBV6-3 and TRBJ1-2; no reliable D call. V lost 7 bases and J lost 7, with 13 bases in between. Per germline, CDR1 MNHEY and CDR2 SVGEGT. The CDR3 has 12 amino acids.